The clone carrying this TCR beta chain has only a few counts. Its antigen is not known. These data originate in a study of T cell repertoires in cytomegalovirus infection. Study-wide context: Both CMV infection and a matching HLA type were indicated by public TCR beta signatures.

The V gene's germline CDR1 is SGHDN and CDR2 FVKESK. The ends were cut back, 5 bases at V and 7 bases at J, with 18 bases in the middle. This CDR3 is built from 16 residues. MiXCR was run by TCRdb on the reads, yielding one entry per CDR3 protein. The table includes about 51,000 distinct CDR3 sequences, around 20% detected once. The sample here was CD8+ T cells from cultured PBMCs, taken from culture after CMV antigen stimulation. The sequence was obtained from a human donor in good health (CMV status not recorded). Some clones in this sample may be carry-over from other donors' samples. This chain connects TRBV14 to TRBJ1-6; perhaps TRBD1 as D (6 bases). Here the CDR3 reads CASSKPSRGWNSPLHF. CDR3 DNA: TGTGCCAGCAGCAAGCCCTCCAGGGGTTGGAATTCACCCCTCCACTTT. The full variable domain, rest sourced from reference TRBV14 and TRBJ1-6, is EAGVTQFPSHSVIEKGQTVTLRCDPISGHDNLYWYRRVMGKEIKFLLHFVKESKQDESGMPNNRFLAERTGGTYSTLKVQPAELEDSGVYFCASSKPSRGWNSPLHFGNGTRLTVT.